These T cell receptor beta chains were read from a single sample in a study. TCRdb independently ran MiXCR on the 5' RACE reads; one entry per CDR3 protein. The repertoire includes roughly 44,000 distinct CDR3 sequences, roughly 27% of them detected once, and 3.5% to 4% sits in the top ten. The sample was memory CD4+ T cells sorted from a lymph node. Source of these receptors: a female donor with breast cancer. Each CDR3 is given with its conserved first and last residue. Each record gives: J gene, V gene, D gene, clone size, CDR3 DNA, CDR3 protein. A D gene is named only where the DNA matches it firmly. Part of the rows lack a size; the others show once, few, many or a class for expanded clones.

j_gene: TRBJ2-5; v_gene: TRBV20-1; d_gene: NA; abundance: NA; CDR3nt: TGCAGTGCTAGAGATGGGGACGAGGGAGAAGAGACCCAGTACTTC; CDR3aa: CSARDGDEGEETQYF
j_gene: TRBJ1-3; v_gene: TRBV9; d_gene: TRBD1; abundance: few; CDR3nt: TGTGCCAGCACTAGGGACAGCTCCTCTGGAAACACCATATATTTT; CDR3aa: CASTRDSSSGNTIYF
j_gene: TRBJ2-2; v_gene: TRBV7-8; d_gene: TRBD2; abundance: few; CDR3nt: TGTGCCAGCAGCCCCGGACTAGCGGGAGGGACTGGGGAGCTGTTTTTT; CDR3aa: CASSPGLAGGTGELFF
j_gene: TRBJ1-1; v_gene: TRBV5-1; d_gene: NA; abundance: NA; CDR3nt: TGCGCCAGCAGCCTGGCCCGGGTCACCCCGAACACTGAAGCTTTCTTT; CDR3aa: CASSLARVTPNTEAFF
j_gene: TRBJ2-5; v_gene: TRBV5-1; d_gene: NA; abundance: few; CDR3nt: TGCGCCAGCAGCTTGGAAGTTGGGGGAGAGACCCAGTACTTC; CDR3aa: CASSLEVGGETQYF
j_gene: TRBJ2-7; v_gene: TRBV4-1; d_gene: TRBD1; abundance: few; CDR3nt: TGCGCCAGCAGCCTCGAGGGACAGGGTACCTACGAGCAGTACTTC; CDR3aa: CASSLEGQGTYEQYF
j_gene: TRBJ2-5; v_gene: TRBV6-5; d_gene: NA; abundance: few; CDR3nt: TGTGCCAGCAGTTATATGGAGACCCAGTACTTC; CDR3aa: CASSYMETQYF
j_gene: TRBJ1-3; v_gene: TRBV12-3/TRBV12-4; d_gene: NA; abundance: few; CDR3nt: TGTGCCAGCAGTGGGGGGGCGGTCGGAAACACCATATATTTT; CDR3aa: CASSGGAVGNTIYF
j_gene: TRBJ2-5; v_gene: TRBV6-6; d_gene: NA; abundance: NA; CDR3nt: TGTGCCAGCAGTTACTCGAAGGGCGCGGAGACCCAGTACTTC; CDR3aa: CASSYSKGAETQYF
j_gene: TRBJ1-1; v_gene: TRBV28; d_gene: NA; abundance: many; CDR3nt: TGTGCCAGCAGCTCAGGGTTGAACACTGAAGCTTTCTTT; CDR3aa: CASSSGLNTEAFF
j_gene: TRBJ2-1; v_gene: TRBV20-1; d_gene: NA; abundance: NA; CDR3nt: TGCAGTGCTGCATCCCAGAGCAATGAGCAGTTCTTC; CDR3aa: CSAASQSNEQFF
j_gene: TRBJ2-5; v_gene: TRBV20-1; d_gene: NA; abundance: many; CDR3nt: TGCAGTGGATGGGACGTAGAGACCCAGTACTTC; CDR3aa: CSGWDVETQYF
j_gene: TRBJ1-4; v_gene: TRBV7-9; d_gene: NA; abundance: NA; CDR3nt: TGTGCCAGCAGCGCCTACAGGGATACGGCTGAAAAACTGTTTTTT; CDR3aa: CASSAYRDTAEKLFF
j_gene: TRBJ2-7; v_gene: TRBV27; d_gene: NA; abundance: NA; CDR3nt: TGTGCCAGCAGTTCACTCATTAGCTACGAGCAGTACTTC; CDR3aa: CASSSLISYEQYF
j_gene: TRBJ2-5; v_gene: TRBV24-1; d_gene: NA; abundance: few; CDR3nt: TGTGCCACCAGTGATGCCGGACGGCAAGAGACCCAGTACTTC; CDR3aa: CATSDAGRQETQYF
j_gene: TRBJ2-7; v_gene: TRBV4-1; d_gene: TRBD2; abundance: NA; CDR3nt: TGCGCCAGCAGCCAAGATGGTGCTAGCGGCTCCTACGAGCAGTACTTC; CDR3aa: CASSQDGASGSYEQYF
j_gene: TRBJ1-2; v_gene: TRBV24-1; d_gene: TRBD1; abundance: NA; CDR3nt: TGTGCCACCAGAGATCCATCGGGACAGAGCTACACCTTC; CDR3aa: CATRDPSGQSYTF
j_gene: TRBJ1-4; v_gene: TRBV4-1; d_gene: TRBD1; abundance: NA; CDR3nt: TGCGCCAGCAGCCAAGCGGAGACAGGGGGACATGAAAAACTGTTTTTT; CDR3aa: CASSQAETGGHEKLFF
j_gene: TRBJ2-3; v_gene: TRBV3-1; d_gene: NA; abundance: NA; CDR3nt: TGTGCCAGCAGCCAACAACTTACAAGCACAGATACGCAGTATTTT; CDR3aa: CASSQQLTSTDTQYF
j_gene: TRBJ2-5; v_gene: TRBV7-6; d_gene: NA; abundance: NA; CDR3nt: TGTGCCAGCAGCCCGCCGGGGGTCCACCAAGAGACCCAGTACTTC; CDR3aa: CASSPPGVHQETQYF
j_gene: TRBJ1-4; v_gene: TRBV27; d_gene: TRBD1; abundance: NA; CDR3nt: TGTGCCAGCAGATCGGGGCCGACAGGGGGTTTTAATGAAAAACTGTTTTTT; CDR3aa: CASRSGPTGGFNEKLFF
j_gene: TRBJ2-2; v_gene: TRBV27; d_gene: NA; abundance: NA; CDR3nt: TGTGCCAGCAGTTGGAACACCGGGGAGCTGTTTTTT; CDR3aa: CASSWNTGELFF
j_gene: TRBJ2-7; v_gene: TRBV7-9; d_gene: NA; abundance: few; CDR3nt: TGTGCCAGCAGCTCTTATGGGGGCGCCGAGCAGTACTTC; CDR3aa: CASSSYGGAEQYF
j_gene: TRBJ2-1; v_gene: TRBV6-2/TRBV6-3; d_gene: NA; abundance: few; CDR3nt: TGTGCCAGCAGTTACGGGACACCGGCCAGGGAACGCTCCTACAATGAGCAGTTCTTC; CDR3aa: CASSYGTPARERSYNEQFF
j_gene: TRBJ1-1; v_gene: TRBV6-6; d_gene: NA; abundance: NA; CDR3nt: TGTGCCAGCAGCGGCGGGACGGTAATCACTGAAGCTTTCTTT; CDR3aa: CASSGGTVITEAFF
j_gene: TRBJ1-2; v_gene: TRBV4-1; d_gene: TRBD1; abundance: many; CDR3nt: TGCGCCAGCAGCCAACCGACAGGGGCGTCGGCAAATCGTGGCTACACCTTC; CDR3aa: CASSQPTGASANRGYTF
j_gene: TRBJ1-1; v_gene: TRBV5-4; d_gene: TRBD1; abundance: few; CDR3nt: TGTGCCAGCAGCCGTATACAGGGGAGTTGGAACACTGAAGCTTTCTTT; CDR3aa: CASSRIQGSWNTEAFF
j_gene: TRBJ2-4; v_gene: TRBV29-1; d_gene: NA; abundance: many; CDR3nt: TGCAGCGTTGAAGCCTCCCGATGGGGCATTCAGTACTTC; CDR3aa: CSVEASRWGIQYF
j_gene: TRBJ1-2; v_gene: TRBV27; d_gene: NA; abundance: NA; CDR3nt: TGTGCCAGCAGTTTATCTGGGGGGAACTATGGCTACACCTTC; CDR3aa: CASSLSGGNYGYTF
j_gene: TRBJ1-2; v_gene: TRBV12-3/TRBV12-4; d_gene: NA; abundance: NA; CDR3nt: TGTGCCAGCAGTTTGCAAACATTGACCCTAGGGGATGGCTACACCTTC; CDR3aa: CASSLQTLTLGDGYTF
j_gene: TRBJ1-4; v_gene: TRBV5-1; d_gene: NA; abundance: NA; CDR3nt: TGCGCCAGCAGCTTGGCCGGGGCCGGAGAAAAACTGTTTTTT; CDR3aa: CASSLAGAGEKLFF
j_gene: TRBJ1-2; v_gene: TRBV6-5; d_gene: TRBD1; abundance: NA; CDR3nt: TGTGCCAGCAGTTACTCGAGTTTCGGAGTAACAGGGGAAGGCTACACCTTC; CDR3aa: CASSYSSFGVTGEGYTF
j_gene: TRBJ2-2; v_gene: TRBV6-5; d_gene: NA; abundance: few; CDR3nt: TGTGCCAGCAGTTACTCATGGAGCGGGGAGCTGTTTTTT; CDR3aa: CASSYSWSGELFF
j_gene: TRBJ2-1; v_gene: TRBV27; d_gene: TRBD1; abundance: NA; CDR3nt: TGTGCCAGCAGTCTCAGGGGGCTTAGCTCCTACAATGAGCAGTTCTTC; CDR3aa: CASSLRGLSSYNEQFF
j_gene: TRBJ2-1; v_gene: TRBV20-1; d_gene: NA; abundance: NA; CDR3nt: TGCAGTGCTCAAAAGACAGCCGTTGAGCAGTTCTTC; CDR3aa: CSAQKTAVEQFF
j_gene: TRBJ2-7; v_gene: TRBV12-3/TRBV12-4; d_gene: TRBD1; abundance: NA; CDR3nt: TGTGCCAGCAGCCATCCCGGCCAGGGGGTAGGCGAGCAGTACTTC; CDR3aa: CASSHPGQGVGEQYF
j_gene: TRBJ2-4; v_gene: TRBV12-3/TRBV12-4; d_gene: TRBD2; abundance: NA; CDR3nt: TGTGCCAGCAGCCTCCTAGCGGGAGGAAAAAACATTCAGTACTTC; CDR3aa: CASSLLAGGKNIQYF
j_gene: TRBJ2-7; v_gene: TRBV7-9; d_gene: NA; abundance: NA; CDR3nt: TGTGCCAGCAGCTTGAACAGGGTCACGGGCTACGAGCAGTACTTC; CDR3aa: CASSLNRVTGYEQYF
j_gene: TRBJ2-2; v_gene: TRBV12-3/TRBV12-4; d_gene: NA; abundance: few; CDR3nt: TGTGCCAGCAACTCCCTGGGGTCCGGGGAGCTGTTTTTT; CDR3aa: CASNSLGSGELFF
j_gene: TRBJ2-2; v_gene: TRBV7-3; d_gene: NA; abundance: NA; CDR3nt: TGTGCCAGCAGACCGACAGGAGGTTCGAACACCGGGGATCTGTTTTTT; CDR3aa: CASRPTGGSNTGDLFF
j_gene: TRBJ2-7; v_gene: TRBV9; d_gene: NA; abundance: NA; CDR3nt: TGTGCCACCTACTACGAGCAGTACTTC; CDR3aa: CATYYEQYF